Detailed here is one T cell receptor (beta chain). What it binds is unknown. V shed 9 bases and J shed 3 bases, with 12 bases lying between them. Germline V CDR1 and CDR2: MDHEN, SYDVKM. CDR3 size: 13 residues. This entry comes from a study of cytomegalovirus exposure and HLA in healthy donors. A multiplex PCR was run with 60 Vbeta primers and 13 Jbeta primers. Assay: immunoSEQ multiplex PCR; the TCRdb copy retains only in-frame clones and omits some. The repertoire holds roughly 77,000 clones, with roughly two thirds as singletons. Findings of the study overall: DRB1 showed the most TCR associations and HLA-C the fewest in a later analysis, as rates varied by HLA locus.

The genes are TRBV28 and TRBJ1-5; tentative D call: TRBD1 (6 bases). Specimen: PBMCs. The receptor was derived from a woman in her 50s in good health and CMV-seropositive. CDR3 residues: CASNRDTNQPQHF. CDR3 sequence (DNA): TGTGCCAGTAACAGGGATACCAATCAGCCCCAGCATTTT.